These T cell receptor beta chains were read from a single sample in a study of T-cell reconstitution after alpha-beta-depleted transplantation in children. TCRdb reanalysed the PCR reads using MiXCR and keeps one entry per CDR3 protein. The data show just over 950,000 distinct CDR3 sequences, with roughly 29% seen just once and roughly 30% held by the top ten. The sample was PBMCs, mostly from graft donor cells, taken 360 days after TCRalphabeta/CD19-depleted stem cell transplant. The receptor set was obtained from a boy in the first two years of life who had a stem cell transplant for SCID, so the T cells may come from the graft donor. The CDR3 runs from the conserved cysteine through the conserved F or W. The order of the fields is J gene, D gene, clone size, V gene, CDR3 protein, CDR3 DNA. D genes are given only for firm matches. Clone size is not always given. Where it is, it says once, few, many or a class for expanded clones.

J gene: TRBJ2-1; D gene: NA; clone size: many; V gene: TRBV12-3/TRBV12-4; CDR3 protein: CASSLALSANEQFF; CDR3 DNA: TGTGCCAGCAGTTTAGCGCTAAGCGCCAATGAGCAGTTCTTC
J gene: TRBJ2-1; D gene: TRBD2; clone size: NA; V gene: TRBV4-2; CDR3 protein: CASSQDSWLAGPYNEQFF; CDR3 DNA: TGTGCCAGCAGCCAAGATTCTTGGCTAGCGGGGCCCTACAATGAGCAGTTCTTC
J gene: TRBJ2-1; D gene: TRBD2; clone size: NA; V gene: TRBV20-1; CDR3 protein: CSARVSGGDLGYNEQFF; CDR3 DNA: TGCAGTGCTAGAGTCTCCGGGGGGGATTTAGGCTACAATGAGCAGTTCTTC
J gene: TRBJ2-3; D gene: NA; clone size: few; V gene: TRBV7-2; CDR3 protein: CASSLGKVVQGDTQYF; CDR3 DNA: TGTGCCAGCAGCTTAGGAAAGGTGGTTCAAGGAGATACGCAGTATTTT
J gene: TRBJ2-1; D gene: NA; clone size: NA; V gene: TRBV6-2/TRBV6-3; CDR3 protein: CASSYYPERRGNEQFF; CDR3 DNA: TGTGCCAGCAGTTACTACCCCGAGAGAAGGGGGAATGAGCAGTTCTTC
J gene: TRBJ2-7; D gene: NA; clone size: few; V gene: TRBV20-1; CDR3 protein: CSALNFLSYEQYF; CDR3 DNA: TGCAGTGCCCTGAATTTTCTCTCCTACGAGCAGTACTTC
J gene: TRBJ2-3; D gene: TRBD2; clone size: NA; V gene: TRBV9; CDR3 protein: CASSVVATSGGITDTQYF; CDR3 DNA: TGTGCCAGCAGCGTAGTTGCGACTAGCGGGGGAATCACAGATACGCAGTATTTT
J gene: TRBJ2-5; D gene: NA; clone size: NA; V gene: TRBV20-1; CDR3 protein: CSAPLGGETQYF; CDR3 DNA: TGCAGTGCTCCCCTGGGGGGAGAGACCCAGTACTTC
J gene: TRBJ2-1; D gene: NA; clone size: few; V gene: TRBV12-3/TRBV12-4; CDR3 protein: CASSFLIGDNEQFF; CDR3 DNA: TGTGCCAGCAGTTTCTTGATAGGGGACAATGAGCAGTTCTTC
J gene: TRBJ2-4; D gene: NA; clone size: NA; V gene: TRBV5-1; CDR3 protein: CASSLGPGPGNIQYF; CDR3 DNA: TGCGCCAGCAGCTTGGGCCCGGGGCCCGGTAACATTCAGTACTTC
J gene: TRBJ2-2; D gene: NA; clone size: NA; V gene: TRBV6-5; CDR3 protein: CASSFVGGPGELFF; CDR3 DNA: TGTGCCAGCAGTTTCGTGGGGGGGCCCGGGGAGCTGTTTTTT
J gene: TRBJ2-7; D gene: NA; clone size: few; V gene: TRBV12-3/TRBV12-4; CDR3 protein: CASSPSRAGAEQYF; CDR3 DNA: TGTGCCAGCAGTCCCTCAAGGGCAGGGGCCGAGCAGTACTTC
J gene: TRBJ1-1; D gene: TRBD1; clone size: NA; V gene: TRBV12-3/TRBV12-4; CDR3 protein: CASSPLGTGGVGEAFF; CDR3 DNA: TGTGCCAGCAGTCCCCTAGGGACAGGGGGCGTTGGTGAAGCTTTCTTT
J gene: TRBJ2-5; D gene: NA; clone size: NA; V gene: TRBV18; CDR3 protein: CASHQQGATRAQYF; CDR3 DNA: TGTGCCAGCCACCAACAAGGGGCGACCCGGGCCCAGTACTTC
J gene: TRBJ1-2; D gene: NA; clone size: few; V gene: TRBV5-1; CDR3 protein: CASSFAPFYGYTF; CDR3 DNA: TGCGCCAGCAGCTTTGCGCCTTTCTATGGCTACACCTTC
J gene: TRBJ1-6; D gene: TRBD1; clone size: NA; V gene: TRBV7-3; CDR3 protein: CASSLGQAHSPLHF; CDR3 DNA: TGTGCCAGCAGCCTGGGACAGGCCCATTCACCCCTCCACTTT
J gene: TRBJ1-5; D gene: NA; clone size: few; V gene: TRBV7-8; CDR3 protein: CASSLAWEAGSNQPQHF; CDR3 DNA: TGTGCCAGCAGCTTAGCGTGGGAAGCGGGGAGCAATCAGCCCCAGCATTTT
J gene: TRBJ2-2; D gene: TRBD1; clone size: few; V gene: TRBV2; CDR3 protein: CASSVRGQEHGELFF; CDR3 DNA: TGTGCCAGCAGTGTACGGGGACAGGAACACGGGGAGCTGTTTTTT
J gene: TRBJ2-7; D gene: NA; clone size: NA; V gene: TRBV20-1; CDR3 protein: CSAPGEQYF; CDR3 DNA: TGCAGTGCTCCGGGGGAGCAGTACTTC
J gene: TRBJ2-1; D gene: NA; clone size: few; V gene: TRBV21-1; CDR3 protein: CARPGHAYYNEQFF; CDR3 DNA: TGTGCCCGTCCGGGACACGCGTACTACAATGAGCAGTTCTTC
J gene: TRBJ2-7; D gene: NA; clone size: few; V gene: TRBV9; CDR3 protein: CASSASYGGSYEQYF; CDR3 DNA: TGTGCCAGCAGCGCCAGTTACGGTGGGTCCTACGAGCAGTACTTC
J gene: TRBJ2-3; D gene: TRBD2; clone size: NA; V gene: TRBV19; CDR3 protein: CASTPVGGGADTQYF; CDR3 DNA: TGTGCCAGTACCCCAGTCGGCGGGGGTGCAGATACGCAGTATTTT
J gene: TRBJ1-1; D gene: NA; clone size: NA; V gene: TRBV6-5; CDR3 protein: CASSYDRSMNTEAFF; CDR3 DNA: TGTGCCAGCAGTTACGACAGATCAATGAACACTGAAGCTTTCTTT
J gene: TRBJ2-3; D gene: NA; clone size: NA; V gene: TRBV5-1; CDR3 protein: CASSLLPTASTDTQYF; CDR3 DNA: TGCGCCAGCAGCCTGCTACCCACAGCTAGCACAGATACGCAGTATTTT
J gene: TRBJ1-1; D gene: NA; clone size: few; V gene: TRBV5-1; CDR3 protein: CASRPGRGDTEAFF; CDR3 DNA: TGCGCCAGCCGTCCGGGGCGAGGAGACACTGAAGCTTTCTTT
J gene: TRBJ2-7; D gene: TRBD2; clone size: NA; V gene: TRBV4-1; CDR3 protein: CASSQVLGLAGKGSYEQYF; CDR3 DNA: TGCGCCAGCAGCCAAGTGTTGGGACTAGCGGGGAAGGGCTCCTACGAGCAGTACTTC
J gene: TRBJ1-1; D gene: NA; clone size: NA; V gene: TRBV12-3/TRBV12-4; CDR3 protein: CASSLLALHPFF; CDR3 DNA: TGTGCCAGCAGTTTGCTCGCTTTGCATCCTTTCTTT
J gene: TRBJ2-1; D gene: TRBD2; clone size: few; V gene: TRBV12-3/TRBV12-4; CDR3 protein: CASSFGGGPSYNEQFF; CDR3 DNA: TGTGCCAGCAGTTTCGGCGGGGGTCCCTCCTACAATGAGCAGTTCTTC
J gene: TRBJ2-7; D gene: TRBD2; clone size: NA; V gene: TRBV9; CDR3 protein: CASSATGLAGGEQYF; CDR3 DNA: TGTGCCAGCAGCGCGACGGGACTAGCGGGTGGAGAGCAGTACTTC
J gene: TRBJ2-2; D gene: TRBD1; clone size: NA; V gene: TRBV5-1; CDR3 protein: CASSSSQEDRDTGELFF; CDR3 DNA: TGCGCCAGCAGCTCGTCTCAGGAGGACAGGGACACCGGGGAGCTGTTTTTT
J gene: TRBJ2-3; D gene: NA; clone size: few; V gene: TRBV20-1; CDR3 protein: CSAGRRTPTDTQYF; CDR3 DNA: TGCAGTGCGGGACGCCGTACCCCCACAGATACGCAGTATTTT
J gene: TRBJ2-5; D gene: TRBD2; clone size: NA; V gene: TRBV6-5; CDR3 protein: CASSYSGLRRGETQYF; CDR3 DNA: TGTGCCAGCAGTTACTCGGGCCTCCGGCGGGGGGAGACCCAGTACTTC
J gene: TRBJ2-3; D gene: TRBD2; clone size: few; V gene: TRBV20-1; CDR3 protein: CSARGTSGGTDTQYF; CDR3 DNA: TGCAGTGCTAGAGGGACTAGCGGGGGAACAGATACGCAGTATTTT
J gene: TRBJ1-3; D gene: NA; clone size: few; V gene: TRBV4-3; CDR3 protein: CASRGHSSGNTIYF; CDR3 DNA: TGCGCCAGCCGGGGACATAGCTCTGGAAACACCATATATTTT
J gene: TRBJ2-2; D gene: NA; clone size: many; V gene: TRBV5-1; CDR3 protein: CASSLEGVYPGELFF; CDR3 DNA: TGCGCCAGCAGCTTGGAGGGCGTCTATCCCGGGGAGCTGTTTTTT
J gene: TRBJ2-2; D gene: NA; clone size: NA; V gene: TRBV12-3/TRBV12-4; CDR3 protein: CASRPAPGSNTGELFF; CDR3 DNA: TGTGCCAGCAGACCAGCCCCGGGATCGAACACCGGGGAGCTGTTTTTT
J gene: TRBJ2-3; D gene: NA; clone size: NA; V gene: TRBV11-2; CDR3 protein: CASSFIGPPGTDTQYF; CDR3 DNA: TGTGCCAGCAGCTTTATTGGCCCTCCGGGGACAGATACGCAGTATTTT
J gene: TRBJ2-2; D gene: TRBD2; clone size: NA; V gene: TRBV2; CDR3 protein: CASSGTSGVYTGELFF; CDR3 DNA: TGTGCCAGCAGTGGGACCAGCGGGGTGTACACCGGGGAGCTGTTTTTT
J gene: TRBJ2-7; D gene: NA; clone size: NA; V gene: TRBV7-6; CDR3 protein: CASSPLWSQFYEQYF; CDR3 DNA: TGTGCCAGCAGCCCCCTCTGGTCGCAGTTCTACGAGCAGTACTTC
J gene: TRBJ2-7; D gene: NA; clone size: few; V gene: TRBV12-3/TRBV12-4; CDR3 protein: CASSMDGYEQYF; CDR3 DNA: TGTGCCAGCAGCATGGACGGCTACGAGCAGTACTTC
J gene: TRBJ2-7; D gene: TRBD1; clone size: NA; V gene: TRBV18; CDR3 protein: CASSPLGQLAYEQYF; CDR3 DNA: TGTGCCAGCTCGCCATTGGGACAGTTAGCATACGAGCAGTACTTC
J gene: TRBJ2-3; D gene: TRBD2; clone size: NA; V gene: TRBV20-1; CDR3 protein: CSARARLSSSRGGRDTQYF; CDR3 DNA: TGCAGTGCTAGAGCCCGACTGAGCAGCTCCCGGGGGGGTCGAGATACGCAGTATTTT